This T cell receptor (beta chain) was captured by sequencing in a study of human T cells and chemical hapten exposure. Study at large: Upper inner arm skin measuring roughly 2 cm by roughly 2 cm received 2% DPC for sensitization. Scalp application of diphenylcyclopropenone was performed weekly in patients across the entire roughly 26-week study. Upper back patch tests used 0.01% DPC, scored after 6 days.

TCRdb called the RACE reads again in MiXCR, with one record for every CDR3 protein. The sample carries under 90,000 distinct CDR3 sequences, around 9.6% recorded once. Time point described: pre-sensitization, week 0. Treatment indicated: therapeutic diphenylcyclopropenone sensitization with weekly scalp DPC. Researchers extracted total RNA from unfractionated whole blood. The germline V gene has CDR1 SGHDN and CDR2 FVKESK. The J segment lost 4 bases and the V segment lost 3 bases, leaving 17 bases of the junction unmatched. This CDR3 is 18 amino acids long. This clonotype was observed at least ten times.

The clonotype originates from a woman between 40 and 55 years old with alopecia areata. Some clones in this sample may be carry-over from other donors' samples. The sequencing here drew on whole blood, taken in connection with sensitization to the hapten diphenylcyclopropenone (DPC). This chain uses TRBV14 with TRBJ2-7, with 8 bases fitting TRBD1. The CDR3 loop is CASSQGTGGTPPSYEQYF. CDR3 sequence (DNA): TGTGCCAGCAGCCAGGGCACAGGGGGAACACCCCCCTCGTACGAGCAGTACTTC.